Included here is one T cell receptor beta chain sequence, with context. Its antigen is not identified. Second doses at about 4 or about 12 weeks were pooled. Assay: immunoSEQ multiplex PCR; the TCRdb copy retains only in-frame clones and omits some. The table lists 80,000 to 100,000 clones, about nine tenths of them singletons. These data belong to a study of T cell responses to AZD1222 COVID-19 vaccine. Study-level results: Nearly half of spike-specific TCRs reportedly target unmutated variant regions. Clonal diversity may have been underestimated, and the donors were mostly white British, with more females than males. Vaccine-associated CD4 TCRs spanned spike, dominant at 160-218 and 743-854.

Germline V gives CDR1 SGHRS, CDR2 YFSETQ. The CDR3 runs 14 residues. V gave up 1 base and J gave up 4 bases, with 9 bases separating them. This chain joins TRBV5-1 and TRBJ1-5; weak D call: TRBD1 (5 bases). The origin of this receptor is an adult who received the AZD1222 COVID-19 vaccine. The sequences come from peripheral blood, collected 28 days after the second AZD1222 dose. The CDR3 loop reads CASSLNGGNQPQHF. For the CDR3, the DNA is TGCGCCAGCAGCTTGAATGGGGGAAATCAGCCCCAGCATTTT.